This TCR beta chain was documented in a study of Graves' ophthalmopathy and Graves' hyperthyroidism. Broader study findings: Sensitivity reached approximately 71% and specificity 72.22% when the model predicted ophthalmopathy progression.

Per germline, CDR1 SGHVS and CDR2 FQNEAQ. Trimming took 5 bases from V and 4 from J, leaving 14 bases between them. The CDR3 spans 14 residues. Researchers took RNA transcripts and amplified TCR beta CDR3 regions from them. The library came from an HTBI-primed first-round RT-PCR and a second-round multiplex PCR. TCRdb analysed the multiplex PCR reads with MiXCR anew, one entry per CDR3 protein. Among hundreds of thousands of distinct CDR3 sequences listed, around 40% were seen once. Note on this clonotype: Its antigen is as yet unknown.

None of the included patients had other autoimmune diseases, uncontrolled infections, pregnancy or lactation, as these led to exclusion. The authors isolated PBMCs from 8 to 10 ml of fresh peripheral blood. This TCR was recovered from an adult man with Graves' ophthalmopathy. The chain recombines TRBV7-8 with TRBJ1-2; no reliable D call. Sequenced sample: peripheral blood. CDR3 in amino acids: CASSPGQPAYGYTF. CDR3 sequence (DNA): TGTGCCAGCAGCCCAGGCCAGCCGGCCTATGGCTACACCTTC.